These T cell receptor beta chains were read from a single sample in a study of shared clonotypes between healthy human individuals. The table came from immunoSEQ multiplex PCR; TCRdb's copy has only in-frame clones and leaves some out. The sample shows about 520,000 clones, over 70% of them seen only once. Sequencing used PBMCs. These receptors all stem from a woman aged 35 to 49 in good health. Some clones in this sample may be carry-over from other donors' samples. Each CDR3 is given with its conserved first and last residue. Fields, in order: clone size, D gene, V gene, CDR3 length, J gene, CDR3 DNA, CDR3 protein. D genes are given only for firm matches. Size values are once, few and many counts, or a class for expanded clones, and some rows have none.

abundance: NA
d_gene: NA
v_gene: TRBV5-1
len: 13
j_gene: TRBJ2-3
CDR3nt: TGCGCCAGCAGCTTCGGTGAAACAGATACGCAGTATTTT
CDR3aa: CASSFGETDTQYF

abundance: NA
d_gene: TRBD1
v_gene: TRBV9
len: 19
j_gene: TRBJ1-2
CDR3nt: TGTGCCAGCAGCGTAGCTAGAGATAGGATCCGACAGGGGGTACAGGGCTACACCTTC
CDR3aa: CASSVARDRIRQGVQGYTF

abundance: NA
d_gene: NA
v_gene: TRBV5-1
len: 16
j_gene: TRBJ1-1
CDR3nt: TGCGCCAGCAGCTTGGCCGGGTCTCGGGGGCACACTGAAGCTTTCTTT
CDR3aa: CASSLAGSRGHTEAFF

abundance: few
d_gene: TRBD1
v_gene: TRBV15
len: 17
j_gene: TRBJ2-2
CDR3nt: TGTGCCACCAGCAGTGCCCGCGGACAGGGGAGGACCGGGGAGCTGTTTTTT
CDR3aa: CATSSARGQGRTGELFF

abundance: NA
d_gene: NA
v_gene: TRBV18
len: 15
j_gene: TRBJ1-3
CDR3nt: TGTGCCAGCTCCGGATCACGGGGATCTGGAAACACCATATATTTT
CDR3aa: CASSGSRGSGNTIYF

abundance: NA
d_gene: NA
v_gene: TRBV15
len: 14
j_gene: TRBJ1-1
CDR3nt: TGTGCCACCAGCAGAGACGGGGGGAGCACTGAAGCTTTCTTT
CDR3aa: CATSRDGGSTEAFF

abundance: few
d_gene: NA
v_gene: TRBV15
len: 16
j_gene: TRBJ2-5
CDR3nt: TGTGCCACCAGCGGGGGCCGCGGGGGAGAGAGAGAGACCCAGTACTTC
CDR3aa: CATSGGRGGERETQYF

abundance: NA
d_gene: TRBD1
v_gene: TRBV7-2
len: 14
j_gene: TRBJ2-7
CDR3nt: TGTGCCAGCAGCCCACCGACAGGGATCAACGAGCAGTACTTC
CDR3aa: CASSPPTGINEQYF

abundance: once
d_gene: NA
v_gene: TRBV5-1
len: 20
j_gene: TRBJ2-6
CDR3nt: TGCGCCAGCAGCTTGGTAGCCCCCCCAGGGGTGGGCTCTGGGGCCAACGTCCTGACTTTC
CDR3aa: CASSLVAPPGVGSGANVLTF

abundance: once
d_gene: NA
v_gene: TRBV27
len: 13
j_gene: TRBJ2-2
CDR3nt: TGTGCCAGCAGTGTCCAGGCCGCCGGGGAGCTGTTTTTT
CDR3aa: CASSVQAAGELFF

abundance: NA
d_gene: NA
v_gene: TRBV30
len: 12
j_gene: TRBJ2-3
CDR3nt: TGTGCCTGGAGTGTAGTGAGAGATACGCAGTATTTT
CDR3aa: CAWSVVRDTQYF

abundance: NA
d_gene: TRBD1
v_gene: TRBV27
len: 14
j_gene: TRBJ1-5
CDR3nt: TGTGCCAGCAGTTGGGACAGGGCAGATCAGCCCCAGCATTTT
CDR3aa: CASSWDRADQPQHF

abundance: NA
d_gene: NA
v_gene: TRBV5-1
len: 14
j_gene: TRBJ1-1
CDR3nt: TGCGCCAGCAGCCCGGGCTACCAGGGGACTGAAGCTTTCTTT
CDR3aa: CASSPGYQGTEAFF

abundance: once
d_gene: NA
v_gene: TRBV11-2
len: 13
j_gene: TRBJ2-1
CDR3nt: TGTGCCAGCAGCTTAGCCCTAGAATATGAGCAGTTCTTC
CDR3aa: CASSLALEYEQFF

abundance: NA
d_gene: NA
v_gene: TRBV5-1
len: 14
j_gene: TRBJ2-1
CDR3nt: TGCGCCAGCAGCTTGGCCGGGAATCTCAATGAGCAGTTCTTC
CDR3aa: CASSLAGNLNEQFF

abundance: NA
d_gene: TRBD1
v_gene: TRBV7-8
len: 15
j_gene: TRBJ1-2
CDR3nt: TGTGCCAGCAGCCTAGCGGACAGGTTGAACTATGGCTACACCTTC
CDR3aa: CASSLADRLNYGYTF

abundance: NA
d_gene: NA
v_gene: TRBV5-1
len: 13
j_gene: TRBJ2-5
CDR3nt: TGCGCCAGCAGCTTAGTCCCCCAAGAGACCCAGTACTTC
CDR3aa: CASSLVPQETQYF

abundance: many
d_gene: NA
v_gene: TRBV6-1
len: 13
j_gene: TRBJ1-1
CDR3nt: TGTGCCAGCAGTGCCCGGGAGAACACTGAAGCTTTCTTT
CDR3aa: CASSARENTEAFF

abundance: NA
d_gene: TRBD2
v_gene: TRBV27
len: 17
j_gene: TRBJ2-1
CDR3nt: TGTGCCAGCAGTGGTAGCGGGTTCTGGGGCCAATACAATGAGCAGTTCTTC
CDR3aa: CASSGSGFWGQYNEQFF

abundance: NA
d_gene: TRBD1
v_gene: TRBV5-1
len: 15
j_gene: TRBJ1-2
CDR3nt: TGCGCCAGCAGCCCTACGACAGGGGCGGGCTATGGCTACACCTTC
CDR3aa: CASSPTTGAGYGYTF

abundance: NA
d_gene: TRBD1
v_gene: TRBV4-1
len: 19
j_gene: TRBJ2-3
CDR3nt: TGCGCCAGCAGCGGAATCGGGCGAGGGACAGGGTTTAACACAGATACGCAGTATTTT
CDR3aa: CASSGIGRGTGFNTDTQYF

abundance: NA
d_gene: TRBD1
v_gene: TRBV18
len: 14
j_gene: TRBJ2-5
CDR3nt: TGTGCCAGCTCTCGGACAGGCTCTGGGGAGACCCAGTACTTC
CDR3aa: CASSRTGSGETQYF

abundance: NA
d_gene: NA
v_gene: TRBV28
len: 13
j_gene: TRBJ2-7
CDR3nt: TGTGCCAGTGGGCTCGGAACTATCTACGAGCAGTACTTC
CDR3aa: CASGLGTIYEQYF

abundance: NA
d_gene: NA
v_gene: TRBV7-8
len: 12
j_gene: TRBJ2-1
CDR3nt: TGTGCCAGCAGCTCGGGACTTCATGAGCAGTTCTTC
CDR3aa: CASSSGLHEQFF

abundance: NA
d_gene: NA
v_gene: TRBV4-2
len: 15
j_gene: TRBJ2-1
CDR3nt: TGTGCCAGCAGCCAAGATACCGGGACGCATAATGAGCAGTTCTTC
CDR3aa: CASSQDTGTHNEQFF

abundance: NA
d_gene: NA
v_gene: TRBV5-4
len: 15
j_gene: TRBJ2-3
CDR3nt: TGTGCCAGCACCTCTATGAGTAGCGGAAAAGCTACGCAGTATTTT
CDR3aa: CASTSMSSGKATQYF

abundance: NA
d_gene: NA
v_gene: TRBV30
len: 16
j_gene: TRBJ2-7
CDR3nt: TGTGCCTGGACCCCCACCGGGGACATAGGAACCTACGAGCAGTACTTC
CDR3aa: CAWTPTGDIGTYEQYF